One sample yielded the 2 T cell receptor beta chains listed below, sequenced in a study of spatial heterogeneity in lung cancer (dated by TCRdb to between 2019 and 2020). Preparation of the library involved 5' RACE. These reads were obtained on a NextSeq 500. TCRdb applied fastp at Q25 and MiXCR to the public reads, then kept only in-frame beta chains. One record per CDR3 amino acid sequence lists the most common genes and DNA. Counted in this sample were around 110,000 distinct CDR3 sequences; 12% of them appeared once. Over 15% of the sample lies in the top ten. The time point label here, explained by the study, means: blood at routine non-recurrence follow-up after resection. TCR sequencing used whole RNA extracted from tumor and nontumor lung tissue, or from cryopreserved PBMC samples, without cell sorting. The sample in question was PBMCs, obtained at follow-up. The receptors were gathered from a male donor with early-stage non-small cell lung cancer.

The chain has TRBV6-6 and TRBJ1-5; D ambiguous. The V gene's germline CDR1 is MNHNY and CDR2 SVGAGI (reference sequence). The V end lost 7 bases, the J end lost 0 bases, and 7 bases lay between the germline ends. The CDR3 covers 13 residues. As DNA, the CDR3 is TGTGCCAGCACGAGAGTTAGCAATCAGCCCCAGCATTTT. Translation: CASTRVSNQPQHF.

V is TRBV20-1 and J is TRBJ2-2; D unresolved. V was shortened by 5 bases and J by 0 bases, with 7 bases between the two germline ends. In germline, CDR1 is DFQATT, CDR2 SNEGSKA (reference sequence). This CDR3 comprises 13 residues. CDR3 nucleotides: TGCAGTGCTCCGGAGTCGAACACCGGGGAGCTGTTTTTT. It encodes CSAPESNTGELFF.